The 4 T cell receptor beta chains presented below share a single source sample, sequenced in a study of cytomegalovirus exposure and HLA in healthy donors. TCRdb's copy holds only in-frame clones and misses some; the assay was immunoSEQ multiplex PCR. The data contain some 120,000 clones, about 90% of them singletons. Input material: PBMCs. Receptors were obtained from a woman younger than 30 in good health and CMV-seronegative.

Only one count was recorded for this clone. This chain uses TRBV10-3 with TRBJ1-3; 8 positions agree with TRBD1. Germline CDR1 and CDR2: ENHRY and SYGVKD. V was pared by 4 bases and J by 0 bases, with 2 bases of the junction left unmatched. There are 15 residues in the CDR3. CDR3 region: CAISGTGTSGNTIYF. The CDR3 coding sequence is TGTGCCATCAGTGGGACAGGGACCTCTGGAAACACCATATATTTT.

The chain employs TRBV11-2 and TRBJ1-1; D remains ambiguous. Germline V gene lookup returns CDR1 SGHAT and CDR2 FQNNGV. The length of the CDR3 is 15 residues. Trimming removed 0 bases from V and 0 bases from J, with 8 bases in between. CDR3 sequence: CASSLDPGVNTEAFF. The DNA for the CDR3 is TGTGCCAGCAGCTTAGATCCCGGGGTGAACACTGAAGCTTTCTTT. The full variable domain, its missing parts supplied by reference TRBV11-2 and TRBJ1-1, is EAGVAQSPRYKIIEKRQSVAFWCNPISGHATLYWYQQILGQGPKLLIQFQNNGVVDDSQLPKDRFSAERLKGVDSTLKIQPAKLEDSAVYLCASSLDPGVNTEAFFGQGTRLTVV.

The chain couples TRBV27 to TRBJ2-1; 10 nucleotides align to TRBD1. Germline V gives CDR1 MNHEY, CDR2 SMNVEV (reference sequence). CDR3 length: 15 amino acids. V lost 5 bases to trimming and J lost 4 bases; unmatched junction nucleotides: 5. The CDR3: CASSGGQGWYNEQFF. CDR3 DNA: TGTGCCAGCAGTGGGGGACAGGGGTGGTACAATGAGCAGTTCTTC.

The chain employs TRBV27 and TRBJ2-2, with TRBD2 identical over 8 bases. There are 14 residues in the CDR3. J lost 4 bases, V lost 3 bases, and 1 base had no gene match. Germline loops: CDR1 MNHEY, CDR2 SMNVEV (reference sequence). CDR3 coding DNA: TGTGCCAGCAGTTTTGCGGGGGGCACCGGGGAGCTGTTTTTT. Translation: CASSFAGGTGELFF.